The clone carrying this T cell receptor beta chain appeared once. This may come from a read error, since a much larger clone is one base off. The data stem from a study of blood T cell repertoires in COVID-19. Turning to the study itself: Spain, Italy and the United States supplied samples that represented acute and convalescent COVID-19. Sources were T cells, B-cell-depleted T cells, or PBMCs; the material itself was cDNA or gDNA.

The CDR3 is 14 amino acids. The V and J ends lost 4 bases and 3 bases, in that order; junction bases with no gene match: 0. Per the germline V gene, CDR1 is SGHRS and CDR2 is YFSETQ. Original handling: Amplification with reference gene primers provided the estimates of nucleated cell counts. Some clones are missing from TCRdb's copy, which holds only in-frame ones; the method was immunoSEQ multiplex PCR. The DNA gave D and trimming, while V, J and clone size come from that table. In the table there are 85,000 to 90,000 clones, roughly nine tenths of which are singletons. Source material: peripheral blood. This TCR was sampled from a woman older than 75 with active COVID-19. The chain carries TRBV5-1 and TRBJ2-7; 14 positions match TRBD2. For the CDR3, the DNA is TGCGCCAGCAGCGGGACTAGCGGGAGCTACGAGCAGTACTTC. Its translation: CASSGTSGSYEQYF.